The clone carrying this T cell receptor beta chain was recorded once. Germline CDR1 is SEHNR and CDR2 is FQNEAQ (reference sequence). This CDR3 contains 17 residues. The V segment lost 1 base and the J segment 2 bases; nucleotides outside the gene matches: 10. This sample is part of a study of blood T cell repertoires in COVID-19. Study-level background: Sources were T cells, B-cell-depleted T cells, or PBMCs; the material itself was cDNA or gDNA.

Here immunoSEQ multiplex PCR was the method, and the copy in TCRdb shows in-frame clones only, minus some. The sample includes some 330,000 clones, around 83% of them seen just once. Everyone who took part was roughly 18 to 89 years old, and they came from over 20 US areas. Grouping used clinical history reported by participants in a survey and questionnaire. Each recovered donor of Cohort 3 presented with two negative PCRs, clearance, or symptom resolution. The sequenced material came from PBMCs or T cells enriched from blood (not recorded which). This TCR was recovered from a woman aged 45-65 years who had recovered from COVID-19. This chain joins TRBV7-9 and TRBJ1-1, with 7 bases identical to TRBD1. The CDR3 DNA reads as TGTGCCAGCAGCTTAGTCGTAGGGGGCTGGGATAACACTGAAGCTTTCTTT. This sequence encodes CASSLVVGGWDNTEAFF.